These T cell receptor beta chains were read from a single sample in a study of cytomegalovirus exposure and HLA in healthy donors. The data were produced by immunoSEQ multiplex PCR, yet TCRdb's version contains in-frame clones alone and is incomplete. The repertoire holds under 300,000 clones, with roughly two thirds as singletons. The sequenced sample was PBMCs. The receptors shown here come from a female donor in good health and CMV-seronegative. Both conserved end residues are part of each CDR3. D genes are given only for firm matches. Where a row states a size, it is once, few, many or the class of an expanded clone; other rows omit it.

j_call: TRBJ2-3; d_call: TRBD2; v_call: TRBV5-1; clone_size: .; cdr3_nt: TGCGCCAGCAGCCTCACTAGCGGGAGGCCCACAGATACGCAGTATTTT; cdr3_aa: CASSLTSGRPTDTQYF
j_call: TRBJ2-2; d_call: TRBD1; v_call: TRBV27; clone_size: .; cdr3_nt: TGTGCCAGCAGTTTAAGACAGGGGGCGATCGGCACCGGGGAGCTGTTTTTT; cdr3_aa: CASSLRQGAIGTGELFF
j_call: TRBJ2-5; d_call: .; v_call: TRBV19; clone_size: .; cdr3_nt: TGTGCCAGTAGTATAGGAGGGCCCTCTCGAGAGACCCAGTACTTC; cdr3_aa: CASSIGGPSRETQYF
j_call: TRBJ1-3; d_call: .; v_call: TRBV13; clone_size: .; cdr3_nt: TGTGCCAGCAGCTTCCGTTCCCGCGTCTCTGGAAACACCATATATTTT; cdr3_aa: CASSFRSRVSGNTIYF
j_call: TRBJ2-3; d_call: TRBD2; v_call: TRBV11-2; clone_size: .; cdr3_nt: TGTGCCAGCACCCAGGGCGGGAGGGGGTCAGATACGCAGTATTTT; cdr3_aa: CASTQGGRGSDTQYF
j_call: TRBJ1-2; d_call: .; v_call: TRBV7-2; clone_size: .; cdr3_nt: TGTGCCAGCAGCTTAAGTAACAGAAAGGATGGCTACACCTTC; cdr3_aa: CASSLSNRKDGYTF
j_call: TRBJ1-5; d_call: TRBD1; v_call: TRBV14; clone_size: .; cdr3_nt: TGTGCCAGCAGCCCTGGGACAGGGTATAGCAATCAGCCCCAGCATTTT; cdr3_aa: CASSPGTGYSNQPQHF
j_call: TRBJ2-7; d_call: TRBD1; v_call: TRBV19; clone_size: few; cdr3_nt: TGTGCCACCCGACAGGGGGACGAGCAGTACTTC; cdr3_aa: CATRQGDEQYF
j_call: TRBJ2-5; d_call: .; v_call: TRBV7-9; clone_size: .; cdr3_nt: TGTTCCAGCAGCGTGGGGACTGCGTACCAAGAGACCCAGTACTTC; cdr3_aa: CSSSVGTAYQETQYF
j_call: TRBJ2-1; d_call: TRBD2; v_call: TRBV10-1; clone_size: .; cdr3_nt: TGCGCCAGCAGTGAAGAGAGGACTAGCGGGATCAATGAGCAGTTCTTC; cdr3_aa: CASSEERTSGINEQFF
j_call: TRBJ2-1; d_call: .; v_call: TRBV20-1; clone_size: .; cdr3_nt: TGCAGTGCAAAGACTAGTGGTGAGCAGTTCTTC; cdr3_aa: CSAKTSGEQFF
j_call: TRBJ1-1; d_call: .; v_call: TRBV10-3; clone_size: few; cdr3_nt: TGTGCCATCAGTGACCGGGGGGGGAACACTGAAGCTTTCTTT; cdr3_aa: CAISDRGGNTEAFF
j_call: TRBJ2-3; d_call: .; v_call: TRBV5-6; clone_size: .; cdr3_nt: TGTGCCAGCAGAACGTACGACATCACAGATACGCAGTATTTT; cdr3_aa: CASRTYDITDTQYF
j_call: TRBJ2-1; d_call: TRBD1; v_call: TRBV30; clone_size: .; cdr3_nt: TGTGCCTGGAGTACTTCGACAGGGAATGAGCAGTTCTTC; cdr3_aa: CAWSTSTGNEQFF
j_call: TRBJ2-1; d_call: TRBD2; v_call: TRBV4-1; clone_size: .; cdr3_nt: TGCGCCAGCAGCCAAGATCTGATGTCGGGAGGGTCCTACAATGAGCAGTTCTTC; cdr3_aa: CASSQDLMSGGSYNEQFF
j_call: TRBJ2-7; d_call: .; v_call: TRBV7-9; clone_size: .; cdr3_nt: TGTGCCAGCAGCTTGGCGACTTTGGGTTCCTACGAGCAGTACTTC; cdr3_aa: CASSLATLGSYEQYF
j_call: TRBJ1-1; d_call: .; v_call: TRBV6-5; clone_size: .; cdr3_nt: TGTGCCAGCAGTTACACCCGGAAGGTCGGGACTGAAGCTTTCTTT; cdr3_aa: CASSYTRKVGTEAFF
j_call: TRBJ2-3; d_call: TRBD2; v_call: TRBV5-1; clone_size: few; cdr3_nt: TGCGCCAGCAGCCCTAGCGGGATCCGCACAGATACGCAGTATTTT; cdr3_aa: CASSPSGIRTDTQYF
j_call: TRBJ1-1; d_call: .; v_call: TRBV10-3; clone_size: few; cdr3_nt: TGTGCCATCAGCACGGGAACCGACATGAACACTGAAGCTTTCTTT; cdr3_aa: CAISTGTDMNTEAFF
j_call: TRBJ2-7; d_call: TRBD2; v_call: TRBV15; clone_size: .; cdr3_nt: TGTGCCACCAGCAGTGGGCTAGCGGGAGGGACCTACGAGCAGTACTTC; cdr3_aa: CATSSGLAGGTYEQYF
j_call: TRBJ1-1; d_call: TRBD1; v_call: TRBV28; clone_size: .; cdr3_nt: TGTGCCAGCAGCCAACGACAGGGGTTGCGAGCTGAAGCTTTCTTT; cdr3_aa: CASSQRQGLRAEAFF
j_call: TRBJ2-7; d_call: TRBD2; v_call: TRBV5-1; clone_size: once; cdr3_nt: TGCGCCAGCAGCTTGGTAGCGGGCGGGCGGTACGAGCAGTACTTC; cdr3_aa: CASSLVAGGRYEQYF
j_call: TRBJ2-1; d_call: .; v_call: TRBV6-5; clone_size: .; cdr3_nt: TGTGCCAGCAGTCGAGATGGACAACTGGGAAATGAGCAGTTCTTC; cdr3_aa: CASSRDGQLGNEQFF
j_call: TRBJ2-7; d_call: TRBD2; v_call: TRBV27; clone_size: once; cdr3_nt: TGTGCCAGCAGTTGGGGACTAGACTACGAGCAGTACTTC; cdr3_aa: CASSWGLDYEQYF
j_call: TRBJ1-6; d_call: TRBD1; v_call: TRBV7-2; clone_size: .; cdr3_nt: TGTGCCAGCAGCCAACTGACAGGGAAAAAGAATTCACCCCTCCACTTT; cdr3_aa: CASSQLTGKKNSPLHF
j_call: TRBJ2-7; d_call: TRBD2; v_call: TRBV5-4; clone_size: .; cdr3_nt: TGTGCCAGCAGCCCGCGGGGGATCTACGAGCAGTACTTC; cdr3_aa: CASSPRGIYEQYF
j_call: TRBJ2-2; d_call: TRBD2; v_call: TRBV5-1; clone_size: few; cdr3_nt: TGCGCCAGCAGCCGCTTAGGGGAGGGGTCCGGGGAGCTGTTTTTT; cdr3_aa: CASSRLGEGSGELFF
j_call: TRBJ1-1; d_call: .; v_call: TRBV5-8; clone_size: .; cdr3_nt: TGTGCCAGCAGCCGGTTTATCAGGGAAGCTTTCTTT; cdr3_aa: CASSRFIREAFF
j_call: TRBJ2-7; d_call: .; v_call: TRBV6-5; clone_size: .; cdr3_nt: TGTGCCAGCAGTTACTCAAGAGGGTTCTCCTACGAGCAGTACTTC; cdr3_aa: CASSYSRGFSYEQYF
j_call: TRBJ2-7; d_call: .; v_call: TRBV9; clone_size: .; cdr3_nt: TGTGCCAGCAGCGTAGGCTACTCTCACGACGAGCAGTACTTC; cdr3_aa: CASSVGYSHDEQYF
j_call: TRBJ1-5; d_call: TRBD1; v_call: TRBV6-1; clone_size: few; cdr3_nt: TGTGCCAGCAGTGACCGGACAGGTTTCAATCAGCCCCAGCATTTT; cdr3_aa: CASSDRTGFNQPQHF
j_call: TRBJ2-3; d_call: TRBD2; v_call: TRBV15; clone_size: .; cdr3_nt: TGTGCCACCAGCAGAGATAGGAGACGACTAGCTGCGGATACGCAGTATTTT; cdr3_aa: CATSRDRRRLAADTQYF
j_call: TRBJ1-2; d_call: .; v_call: TRBV5-1; clone_size: few; cdr3_nt: TGCGCCAGCAGCCCCCGGGGAGGGAGCTATGGCTACACCTTC; cdr3_aa: CASSPRGGSYGYTF
j_call: TRBJ1-5; d_call: .; v_call: TRBV2; clone_size: few; cdr3_nt: TGTGCCAGCACCCAGACAGATTTTAGCAATCAGCCCCAGCATTTT; cdr3_aa: CASTQTDFSNQPQHF
j_call: TRBJ1-1; d_call: .; v_call: TRBV10-1; clone_size: once; cdr3_nt: TGCGCCAGCAGTGACTTCGGACAGCGGGCTTTCTTT; cdr3_aa: CASSDFGQRAFF
j_call: TRBJ2-7; d_call: .; v_call: TRBV7-8; clone_size: .; cdr3_nt: TGTGCCAGCAGCTTAGTCAGGGAGGACGAGCAGTACTTC; cdr3_aa: CASSLVREDEQYF
j_call: TRBJ2-2; d_call: TRBD2; v_call: TRBV7-8; clone_size: few; cdr3_nt: TGTGCCAGCAGCGCTTTGGGACTAGCGGGCTGGAACACCGGGGAGCTGTTTTTT; cdr3_aa: CASSALGLAGWNTGELFF